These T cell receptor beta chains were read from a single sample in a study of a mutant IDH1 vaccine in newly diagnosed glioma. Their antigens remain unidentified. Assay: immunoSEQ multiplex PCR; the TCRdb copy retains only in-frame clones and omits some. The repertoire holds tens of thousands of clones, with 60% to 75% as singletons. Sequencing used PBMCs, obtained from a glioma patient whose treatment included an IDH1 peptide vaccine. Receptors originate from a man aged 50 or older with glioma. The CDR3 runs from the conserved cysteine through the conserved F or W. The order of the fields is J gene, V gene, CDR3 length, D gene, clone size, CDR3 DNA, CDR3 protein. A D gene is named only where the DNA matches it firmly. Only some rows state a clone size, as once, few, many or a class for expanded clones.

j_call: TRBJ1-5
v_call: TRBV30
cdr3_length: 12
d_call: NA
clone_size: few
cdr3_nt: TGTGCCTGTTCGACTGAAAATCAGCCCCAGCATTTT
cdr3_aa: CACSTENQPQHF

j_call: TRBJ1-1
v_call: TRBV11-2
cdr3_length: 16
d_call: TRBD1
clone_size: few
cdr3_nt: TGTGCCAGCAGCTTAGGGACAGGGGGCAGGGGCACTGAAGCTTTCTTT
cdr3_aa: CASSLGTGGRGTEAFF

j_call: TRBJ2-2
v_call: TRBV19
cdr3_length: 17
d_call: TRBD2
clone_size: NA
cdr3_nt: TGTGCCAGTAGTATGGGCCCGCGGGGGGGGAACACCGGGGAGCTGTTTTTT
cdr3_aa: CASSMGPRGGNTGELFF

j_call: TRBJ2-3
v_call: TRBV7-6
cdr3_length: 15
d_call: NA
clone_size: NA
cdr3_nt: TGTGCCACCACCCTTACGGGGGACCTCAGAGATACGCAGTATTTT
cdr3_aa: CATTLTGDLRDTQYF

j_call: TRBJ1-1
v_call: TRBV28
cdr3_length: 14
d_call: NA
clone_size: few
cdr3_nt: TGTGCCAGCAGTTTAGGAGGGACTGAATTTGAAGCTTTCTTT
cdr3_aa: CASSLGGTEFEAFF

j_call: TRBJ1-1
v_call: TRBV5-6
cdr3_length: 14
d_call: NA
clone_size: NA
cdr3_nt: TGTGCCAGCAGCTTGGGAGAATTGAACACTGAAGCTTTCTTT
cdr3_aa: CASSLGELNTEAFF

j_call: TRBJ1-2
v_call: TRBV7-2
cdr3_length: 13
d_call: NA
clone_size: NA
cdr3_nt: TGTGCCAGCGGGTCATTTCGGAACTATGGCTACACCTTC
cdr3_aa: CASGSFRNYGYTF

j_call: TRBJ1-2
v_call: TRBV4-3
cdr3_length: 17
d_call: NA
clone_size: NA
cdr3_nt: TGCGCCAGCAGCCAAGACTTGGACAGTCCTTCTAACTATGGCTACACCTTC
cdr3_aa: CASSQDLDSPSNYGYTF

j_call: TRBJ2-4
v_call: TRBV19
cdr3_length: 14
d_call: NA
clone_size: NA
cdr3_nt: TGTGCCAGTAGTGTCAGTCTAGCCAAAAACATTCAGTACTTC
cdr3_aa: CASSVSLAKNIQYF

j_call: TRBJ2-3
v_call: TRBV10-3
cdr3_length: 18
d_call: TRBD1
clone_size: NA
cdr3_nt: TGTGCCATCAGTGGCGGGACAGGCCTACCTACGTTTACAGATACGCAGTATTTT
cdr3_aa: CAISGGTGLPTFTDTQYF

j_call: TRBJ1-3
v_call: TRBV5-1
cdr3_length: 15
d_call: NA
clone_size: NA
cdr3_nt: TGCGCCAGCAGCTTCGGACCGAGCTCTGGAAACACCATATATTTT
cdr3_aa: CASSFGPSSGNTIYF

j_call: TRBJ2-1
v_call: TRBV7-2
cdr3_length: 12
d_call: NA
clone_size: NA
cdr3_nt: TGTGCCAGCAGCTCCTGGACCGCGGAGCAGTTCTTC
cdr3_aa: CASSSWTAEQFF

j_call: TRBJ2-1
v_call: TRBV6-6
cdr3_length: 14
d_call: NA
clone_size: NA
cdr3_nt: TGTGCCAGCAGTTATAGGACTCGGTACAATGAGCAGTTCTTC
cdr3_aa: CASSYRTRYNEQFF

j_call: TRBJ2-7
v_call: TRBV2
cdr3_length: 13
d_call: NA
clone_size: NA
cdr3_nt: TGTGCCAGCAGTGAAAACGAAGTCTACGAGCAGTACTTC
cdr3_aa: CASSENEVYEQYF

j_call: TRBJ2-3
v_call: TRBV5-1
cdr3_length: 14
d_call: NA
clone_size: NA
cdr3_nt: TGCGCCAGCAGGGGGGGGCCCCTTACAGATACGCAGTATTTT
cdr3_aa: CASRGGPLTDTQYF

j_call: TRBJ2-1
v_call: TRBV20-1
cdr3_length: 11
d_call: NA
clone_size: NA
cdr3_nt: TGCAGTCCGGCGAGCCCCAATGAGCAGTTCTTC
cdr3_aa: CSPASPNEQFF

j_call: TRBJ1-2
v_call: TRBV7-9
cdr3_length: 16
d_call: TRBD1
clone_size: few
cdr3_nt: TGTGCCAGCAGCGGAGAGGGAGGGGGCCTCAACTATGGCTACACCTTC
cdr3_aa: CASSGEGGGLNYGYTF

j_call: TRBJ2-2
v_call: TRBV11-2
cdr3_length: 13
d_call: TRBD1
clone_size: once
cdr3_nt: TGTGCCAGCAGCTTAGAACCGGGACAGGTGGTGTTTTTT
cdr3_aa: CASSLEPGQVVFF